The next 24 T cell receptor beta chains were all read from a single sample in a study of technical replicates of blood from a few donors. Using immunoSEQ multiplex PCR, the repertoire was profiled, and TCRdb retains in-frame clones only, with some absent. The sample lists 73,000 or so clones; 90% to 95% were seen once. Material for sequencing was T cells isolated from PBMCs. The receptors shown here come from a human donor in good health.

In DNA form, the CDR3 reads TGTGCCAGTAGTATCAAGACAGGGGGTTGGGAGACCCAGTACTTC. Encoded protein: CASSIKTGGWETQYF. The chain joins TRBV19 to TRBJ2-5; TRBD1 agrees at 9 bases. Germline CDR1 and CDR2: LNHDA and SQIVND (reference sequence). V shed 3 bases, J shed 5 bases, and the junction held 7 bases outside the gene matches. CDR3 length: 15 amino acids.

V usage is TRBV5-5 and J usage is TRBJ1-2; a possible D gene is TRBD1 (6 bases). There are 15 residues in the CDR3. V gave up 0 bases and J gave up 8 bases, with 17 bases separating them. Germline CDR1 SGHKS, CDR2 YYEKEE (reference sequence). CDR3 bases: TGTGCCAGCAGCTTGGAGGCCCCACAGGGAACGGGCTACACCTTC. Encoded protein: CASSLEAPQGTGYTF.

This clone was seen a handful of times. The CDR3 coding sequence is TGCAGCGTTTCCAGAGACAGGGTGAACACTGAAGCTTTCTTT. This encodes CSVSRDRVNTEAFF. The chain is built from TRBV29-1 and TRBJ1-1; 7 nucleotides match TRBD1. The CDR3 has 14 amino acids. With 5 bases clipped from V and 0 bases from J, the junction kept 6 bases outside the gene matches. Germline lookup yields CDR1 SQVTM and CDR2 ANQGSEA.

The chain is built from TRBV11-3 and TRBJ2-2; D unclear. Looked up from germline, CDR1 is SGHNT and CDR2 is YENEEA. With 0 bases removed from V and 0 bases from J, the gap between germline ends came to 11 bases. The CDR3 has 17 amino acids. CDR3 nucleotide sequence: TGTGCCAGCAGCTTAGACGAGGAGAGGTCGAACACCGGGGAGCTGTTTTTT. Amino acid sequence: CASSLDEERSNTGELFF.

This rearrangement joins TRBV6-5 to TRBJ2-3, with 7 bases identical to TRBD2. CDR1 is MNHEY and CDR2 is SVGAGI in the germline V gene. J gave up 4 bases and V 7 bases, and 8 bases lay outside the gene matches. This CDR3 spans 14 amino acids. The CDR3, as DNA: TGTGCCAGCACGGGGGGAGCCAGCCCAGATACGCAGTATTTT. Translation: CASTGGASPDTQYF.

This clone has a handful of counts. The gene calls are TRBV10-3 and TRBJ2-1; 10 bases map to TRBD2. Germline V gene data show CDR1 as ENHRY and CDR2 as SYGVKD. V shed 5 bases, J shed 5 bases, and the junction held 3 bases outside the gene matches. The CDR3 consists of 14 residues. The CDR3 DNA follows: TGTGCCATCAGTCCGGGACTAGCGAACAATGAGCAGTTCTTC. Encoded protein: CAISPGLANNEQFF.

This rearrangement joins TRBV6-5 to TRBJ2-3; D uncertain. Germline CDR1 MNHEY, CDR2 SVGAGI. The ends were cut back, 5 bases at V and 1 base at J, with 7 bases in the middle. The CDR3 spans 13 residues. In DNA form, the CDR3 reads TGTGCCAGCAGTCCCTCCGGCACAGATACGCAGTATTTT. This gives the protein CASSPSGTDTQYF.

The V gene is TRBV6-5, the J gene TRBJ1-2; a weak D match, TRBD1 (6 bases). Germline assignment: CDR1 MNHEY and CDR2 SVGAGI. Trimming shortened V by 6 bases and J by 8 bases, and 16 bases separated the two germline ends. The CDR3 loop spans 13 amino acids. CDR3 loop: CASRATGRGGYTF. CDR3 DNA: TGTGCCAGCAGAGCGACAGGCCGGGGCGGCTACACCTTC.

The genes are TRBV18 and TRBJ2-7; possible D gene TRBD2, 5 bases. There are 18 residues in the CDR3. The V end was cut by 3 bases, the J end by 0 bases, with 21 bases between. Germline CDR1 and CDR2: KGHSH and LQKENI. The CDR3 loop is CASSPAEGWFSDSYEQYF. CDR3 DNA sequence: TGTGCCAGCTCACCGGCGGAAGGGTGGTTTAGCGACTCCTACGAGCAGTACTTC.

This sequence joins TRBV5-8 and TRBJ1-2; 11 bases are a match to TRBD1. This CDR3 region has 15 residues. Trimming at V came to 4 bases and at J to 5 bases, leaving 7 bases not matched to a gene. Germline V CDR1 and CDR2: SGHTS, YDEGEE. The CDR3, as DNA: TGTGCCAGCAGCCTAACCGGGACAGGGGGGTATGGCTACACCTTC. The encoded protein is CASSLTGTGGYGYTF.

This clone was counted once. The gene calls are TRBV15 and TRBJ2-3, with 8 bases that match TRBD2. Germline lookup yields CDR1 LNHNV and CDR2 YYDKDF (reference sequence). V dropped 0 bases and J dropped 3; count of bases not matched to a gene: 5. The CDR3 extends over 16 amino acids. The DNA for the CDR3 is TGTGCCACCAGCAGAGATCGGGGCGGGGGGACAGATACGCAGTATTTT. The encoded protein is CATSRDRGGGTDTQYF.

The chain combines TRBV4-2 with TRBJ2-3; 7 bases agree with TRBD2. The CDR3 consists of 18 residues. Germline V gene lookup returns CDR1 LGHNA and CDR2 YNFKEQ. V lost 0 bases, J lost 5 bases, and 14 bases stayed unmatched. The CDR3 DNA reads TGTGCCAGCAGCCAAGATCGAGGTCACCGGGAGGTGGGAGATACGCAGTATTTT. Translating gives CASSQDRGHREVGDTQYF.

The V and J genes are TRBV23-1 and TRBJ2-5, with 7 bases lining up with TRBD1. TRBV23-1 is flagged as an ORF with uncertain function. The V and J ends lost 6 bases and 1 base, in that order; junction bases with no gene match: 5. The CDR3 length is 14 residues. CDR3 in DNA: TGCGCCAGCAGCAATACAGGGGCCCAAGAGACCCAGTACTTC. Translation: CASSNTGAQETQYF.

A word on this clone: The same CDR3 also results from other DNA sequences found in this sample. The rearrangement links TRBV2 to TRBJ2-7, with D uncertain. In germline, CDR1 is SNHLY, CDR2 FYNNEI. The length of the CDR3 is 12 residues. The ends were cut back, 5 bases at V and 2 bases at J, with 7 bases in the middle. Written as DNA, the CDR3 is TGTGCCAGCAGTACAGACACCTACGAGCAGTACTTC. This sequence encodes CASSTDTYEQYF.

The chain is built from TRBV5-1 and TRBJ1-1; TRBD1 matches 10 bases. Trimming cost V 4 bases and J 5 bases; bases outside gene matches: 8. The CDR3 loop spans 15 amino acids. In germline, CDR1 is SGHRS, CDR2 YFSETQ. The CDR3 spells CASSEPTGGRTEAFF. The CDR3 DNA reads TGCGCCAGCAGCGAACCGACAGGGGGCAGAACTGAAGCTTTCTTT.

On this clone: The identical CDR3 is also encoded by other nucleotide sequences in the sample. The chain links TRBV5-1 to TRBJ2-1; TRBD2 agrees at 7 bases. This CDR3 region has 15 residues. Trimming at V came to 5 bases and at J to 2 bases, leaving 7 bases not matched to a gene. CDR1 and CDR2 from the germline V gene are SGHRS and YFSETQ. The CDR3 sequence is CASRGGGGAYNEQFF. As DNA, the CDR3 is TGCGCCAGCAGAGGCGGCGGGGGAGCCTACAATGAGCAGTTCTTC.

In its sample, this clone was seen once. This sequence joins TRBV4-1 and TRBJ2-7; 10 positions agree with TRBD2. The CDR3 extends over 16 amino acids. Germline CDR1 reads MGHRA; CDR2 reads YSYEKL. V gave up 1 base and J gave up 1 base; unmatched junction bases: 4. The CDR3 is CASSQARTSGSYEQYF. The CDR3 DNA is TGCGCCAGCAGCCAAGCGAGGACTAGCGGATCCTACGAGCAGTACTTC.

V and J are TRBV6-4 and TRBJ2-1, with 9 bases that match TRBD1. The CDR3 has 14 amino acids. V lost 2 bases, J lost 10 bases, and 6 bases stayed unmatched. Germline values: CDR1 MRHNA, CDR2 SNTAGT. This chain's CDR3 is CASSDGGQGGEQFF. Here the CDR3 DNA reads TGTGCCAGCAGTGACGGGGGACAGGGTGGGGAGCAGTTCTTC.

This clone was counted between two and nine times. CDR3 amino acids: CAWSGTLNTEAFF. CDR3 bases: TGTGCCTGGAGCGGGACTCTGAACACTGAAGCTTTCTTT. The chain recombines TRBV30 with TRBJ1-1, with a weak D call TRBD1 (5 bases). The CDR3 extends over 13 amino acids. Germline V gene data show CDR1 as GTSNPN and CDR2 as SVGIG (reference sequence). V was shortened by 3 bases and J by 0 bases, with 8 bases between the two germline ends.

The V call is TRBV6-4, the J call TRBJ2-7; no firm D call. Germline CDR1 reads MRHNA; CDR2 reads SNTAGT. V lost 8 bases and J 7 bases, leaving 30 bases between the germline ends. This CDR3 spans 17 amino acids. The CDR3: CASAFQATQTGYREQYF. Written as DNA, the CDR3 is TGTGCCAGCGCATTCCAGGCTACCCAAACCGGATATCGGGAGCAGTACTTC.

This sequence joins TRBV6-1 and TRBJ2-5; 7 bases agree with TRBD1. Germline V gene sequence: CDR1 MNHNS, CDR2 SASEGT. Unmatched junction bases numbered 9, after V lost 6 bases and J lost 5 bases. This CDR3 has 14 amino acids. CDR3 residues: CASSQGDVVETQYF. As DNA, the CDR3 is TGTGCCAGCAGCCAGGGGGACGTCGTGGAGACCCAGTACTTC.

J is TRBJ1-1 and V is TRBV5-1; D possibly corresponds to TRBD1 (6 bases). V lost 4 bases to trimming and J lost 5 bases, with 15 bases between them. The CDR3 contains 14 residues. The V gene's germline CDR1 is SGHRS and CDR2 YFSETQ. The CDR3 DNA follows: TGCGCCAGCAGCAACGAGCGGGGGCGAACTGAAGCTTTCTTT. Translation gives CASSNERGRTEAFF. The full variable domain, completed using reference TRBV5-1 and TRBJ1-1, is KAGVTQTPRYLIKTRGQQVTLSCSPISGHRSVSWYQQTPGQGLQFLFEYFSETQRNKGNFPGRFSGRQFSNSRSEMNVSTLELGDSALYLCASSNERGRTEAFFGQGTRLTVV.

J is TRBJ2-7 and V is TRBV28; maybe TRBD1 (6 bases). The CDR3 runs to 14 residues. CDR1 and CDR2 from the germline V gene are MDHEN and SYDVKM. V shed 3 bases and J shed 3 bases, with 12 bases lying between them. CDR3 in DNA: TGTGCCAGCAGTTTTGTGGACAGCCACTACGAGCAGTACTTC. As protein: CASSFVDSHYEQYF.

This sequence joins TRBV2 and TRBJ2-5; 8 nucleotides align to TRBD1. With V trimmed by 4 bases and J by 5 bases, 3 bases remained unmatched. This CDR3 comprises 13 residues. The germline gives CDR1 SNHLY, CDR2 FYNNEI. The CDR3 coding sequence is TGTGCCAGCAGTGGGACAGGGCGGGAGACCCAGTACTTC. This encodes CASSGTGRETQYF.